The 24 T cell receptor beta chains below come from one sample, sequenced in a study of blood T cell repertoires in COVID-19. Produced via immunoSEQ multiplex PCR; TCRdb's table is partial and in-frame only. Of around 170,000 clones in the sample, approximately 79% were seen once. The sample was peripheral blood. The receptors were sampled from a woman over 75 with acute or convalescent COVID-19.

The chain couples TRBV4-3 to TRBJ2-7; TRBD2 aligns across 8 bases. CDR1 and CDR2 (germline): LGHNA, YSLEER. V shed 3 bases, J shed 0 bases, and the junction held 19 bases outside the gene matches. The CDR3 consists of 20 residues. The CDR3 loop is CASSQELGSGSRALSYEQYF. The CDR3 DNA follows: TGCGCCAGCAGCCAGGAACTGGGAAGCGGGAGCCGTGCCCTCTCCTACGAGCAGTACTTC.

The V gene is TRBV28, the J gene TRBJ1-4, with a possible D match to TRBD1 (6 bases). The germline V gene encodes CDR1 MDHEN and CDR2 SYDVKM. The V gene lost 6 bases and the J gene lost 5 bases, with 13 bases spanning the gap. The CDR3 consists of 14 residues. The CDR3 DNA reads TGTGCCAGCAGCCTGACGGACAGAAATGAAAAACTGTTTTTT. The encoded protein is CASSLTDRNEKLFF.

This chain links TRBV4-2 with TRBJ1-2, with TRBD1 identical over 8 bases. J gave up 3 bases and V 3 bases, and 0 bases lay outside the gene matches. The germline CDR1 and CDR2 sequences are LGHNA and YNFKEQ. The CDR3 runs 13 residues. The CDR3 nucleotides are TGTGCCAGCAGCCAGGACAGGGACTATGGCTACACCTTC. Its translation: CASSQDRDYGYTF.

This chain joins TRBV27 and TRBJ2-1, with 10 bases identical to TRBD2. V was pared by 2 bases and J by 4 bases, with 8 bases of the junction left unmatched. There are 17 residues in the CDR3. Per the germline V gene, CDR1 is MNHEY and CDR2 is SMNVEV (reference sequence). The CDR3 sequence: CASSLASGRVLYNEQFF. The CDR3 DNA sequence: TGTGCCAGCAGTTTAGCCAGCGGGAGGGTCCTATACAATGAGCAGTTCTTC.

The rearrangement links TRBV28 to TRBJ2-5; maybe TRBD1 (5 bases). V lost 3 bases and J 2 bases, leaving 16 bases between the germline ends. This CDR3 comprises 16 residues. The V gene's germline CDR1 is MDHEN and CDR2 SYDVKM. The CDR3: CASSLSFQGRQETQYF. The CDR3, as DNA: TGTGCCAGCAGTTTGAGCTTCCAGGGCAGACAAGAGACCCAGTACTTC.

The V call is TRBV6-2 or TRBV6-3, the J call TRBJ2-7; 7 bases align to TRBD1. The germline V gene has CDR1 MNHEY and CDR2 SVGEGT. Trimming took 5 bases from V and 3 from J; bases not matched to a gene: 1. The CDR3 runs 12 residues. The CDR3 spells CASSGTVYEQYF. The CDR3 region has the DNA TGTGCCAGCAGTGGGACAGTCTACGAGCAGTACTTC.

This chain uses TRBV29-1 with TRBJ2-3; TRBD2 aligns across 7 bases. The junction had 16 bases not matched to a gene; V was cut back by 3 bases and J by 1 base. CDR3 size: 18 residues. CDR1 SQVTM and CDR2 ANQGSEA come from the germline V gene. CDR3 nucleotides: TGCAGCGTTGATCACGCTAAGGACGGGAGGTGGGGCACAGATACGCAGTATTTT. Its protein product is CSVDHAKDGRWGTDTQYF.

This clone appeared a few times. The V gene is TRBV9, the J gene TRBJ2-1; D may be TRBD2 (6 bases). The V and J ends lost 3 bases and 6 bases respectively, with 13 bases between them. The germline CDR1 and CDR2 sequences are SGDLS and YYNGEE. CDR3 size: 14 residues. The CDR3 nucleotides read TGTGCCAGCAGCGCCCCGACTAGTTTCAATGAGCAGTTCTTC. As protein: CASSAPTSFNEQFF.

This clone was recorded only once. V and J are TRBV28 and TRBJ2-5; 11 nucleotides line up with TRBD2. Per the germline V gene, CDR1 is MDHEN and CDR2 is SYDVKM. The CDR3 runs 18 residues. V was pared by 3 bases and J by 2 bases, with 11 bases of the junction left unmatched. The CDR3 here is CASSFPGLAEGGQETQYF. The CDR3 bases are TGTGCCAGCAGTTTCCCGGGACTAGCGGAAGGGGGTCAAGAGACCCAGTACTTC.

The rearrangement joins TRBV7-2 to TRBJ2-3; 7 positions agree with TRBD1. CDR3 length: 14 amino acids. From germline, CDR1 is SGHTA and CDR2 FQGNSA. Unmatched junction bases numbered 7, after V lost 10 bases and J lost 0 bases. The CDR3 region is CATRDRASTDTQYF. The CDR3 bases are TGTGCCACCCGGGACAGAGCTAGCACAGATACGCAGTATTTT. The full variable domain, its missing parts supplied by reference TRBV7-2 and TRBJ2-3, is GAGVSQSPSNKVTEKGKDVELRCDPISGHTALYWYRQSLGQGLEFLIYFQGNSAPDKSGLPSDRFSAERTGGSVSTLTIQRTQQEDSAVYLCATRDRASTDTQYFGPGTRLTVL.

The chain carries TRBV19 and TRBJ2-5, with TRBD1 identical over 8 bases. Germline V CDR1 and CDR2: LNHDA, SQIVND (reference sequence). The CDR3 covers 15 residues. The trim removed 6 bases at V and 5 bases at J, leaving 11 bases unmatched. The CDR3 loop reads CASSPDRVREETQYF. Here the CDR3 DNA reads TGTGCCAGTAGCCCGGACAGGGTGCGCGAGGAGACCCAGTACTTC.

As concerns this clone: Other DNA sequences within the sample encode an identical CDR3. The V gene is TRBV4-1, the J gene TRBJ2-5; 7 nucleotides align to TRBD1. J was trimmed by 5 bases and V by 3 bases; bases with no gene match: 6. The CDR3 is 14 residues long. Germline V gives CDR1 MGHRA, CDR2 YSYEKL. The CDR3 sequence: CASSQGRGRETQYF. Written as DNA, the CDR3 is TGCGCCAGCAGCCAGGGAAGGGGGCGTGAGACCCAGTACTTC.

This rearrangement joins TRBV9 to TRBJ2-3; 10 bases agree with TRBD2. Germline CDR1 reads SGDLS; CDR2 reads YYNGEE. After removal of 4 bases from V and 3 bases from J, the junction contained 8 bases not matched to a gene. The CDR3 totals 16 residues. The CDR3 region has the DNA TGTGCCAGCAGCCTCTTCGGGACTAGCGTGACAGATACGCAGTATTTT. Translation gives CASSLFGTSVTDTQYF.

The chain links TRBV4-2 to TRBJ2-7, with D perhaps matching TRBD2 (6 bases). The CDR3 has 15 residues. Per germline, CDR1 LGHNA and CDR2 YNFKEQ. V was trimmed by 3 bases and J by 2 bases, leaving 14 bases between them. The CDR3 region has the DNA TGTGCCAGCAGCCAGGGAGCGGGTAGGACCTACGAGCAGTACTTC. This sequence encodes CASSQGAGRTYEQYF.

In this sample, this clone turned up a few times. This chain connects TRBV18 to TRBJ1-6, with 7 bases that match TRBD1. Germline lookup yields CDR1 KGHSH and CDR2 LQKENI. With V trimmed by 4 bases and J by 6 bases, 9 bases remained unmatched. The CDR3 contains 16 residues. CDR3 nucleotide sequence: TGTGCCAGCTCACAAGATGGGACAGACTCTAATTCACCCCTCCACTTT. As protein: CASSQDGTDSNSPLHF.

J is TRBJ1-2 and V is TRBV7-8; D is possibly TRBD1 (6 bases). Trimming took 1 base from V and 6 from J, leaving 9 bases between them. The germline CDR1 and CDR2 sequences are SGHVS and FQNEAQ. The CDR3 sequence is 13 residues long. The chain's CDR3 is CASSLVSGDGYTF. DNA of the CDR3: TGTGCCAGCAGCTTAGTGTCAGGGGATGGCTACACCTTC.

The CDR3 here is CASSSPTGMVQPQHF. CDR3 bases: TGTGCCAGCAGTTCACCTACAGGGATGGTTCAGCCCCAGCATTTT. V gene TRBV28 combines with J gene TRBJ1-5; the D gene is possibly TRBD1 (6 bases). With 4 bases removed from V and 6 bases from J, the gap between germline ends came to 16 bases. Germline V lookup: CDR1 MDHEN, CDR2 SYDVKM. This CDR3 is 15 amino acids long.

CDR3 in DNA: TGTGCCAGCGCTAGCGGATCATACAATGAGCAGTTCTTC. Protein product: CASASGSYNEQFF. The chain recombines TRBV28 with TRBJ2-1; 7 nucleotides line up with TRBD2. The CDR3 has 13 residues. After removal of 8 bases from V and 4 bases from J, the junction contained 5 bases not matched to a gene. Germline loops: CDR1 MDHEN, CDR2 SYDVKM. Combining the CDR3 with reference TRBV28 and TRBJ2-1 gives the whole variable domain DVKVTQSSRYLVKRTGEKVFLECVQDMDHENMFWYRQDPGLGLRLIYFSYDVKMKEKGDIPEGYSVSREKKERFSLILESASTNQTSMYLCASASGSYNEQFFGPGTRLTVL.

V is TRBV9 and J is TRBJ2-1, with 9 nucleotides matching TRBD2. Germline CDR1 reads SGDLS; CDR2 reads YYNGEE. The CDR3 has 13 amino acids. J gave up 9 bases and V 3 bases, and 4 bases lay outside the gene matches. CDR3 sequence: CASSGVTSGEQFF. The CDR3 nucleotides read TGTGCCAGCAGCGGTGTGACTAGCGGTGAGCAGTTCTTC.

This clone was detected only once. The CDR3 reads CASSYGSGGPNEQFF. Written as DNA, the CDR3 is TGTGCCAGCAGTTACGGGTCGGGAGGGCCAAATGAGCAGTTCTTC. The chain uses TRBV6-2 or TRBV6-3 and TRBJ2-1, with TRBD2 matching over 8 bases. Trimming took 2 bases from V and 7 from J; bases not matched to a gene: 7. The CDR3 length is 15 residues. Germline V gives CDR1 MNHEY, CDR2 SVGEGT.

The chain combines TRBV7-2 with TRBJ1-2, with D tentatively TRBD1 (5 bases). V lost 4 bases and J 8 bases, leaving 14 bases between the germline ends. The CDR3 length is 13 residues. Germline loops: CDR1 SGHTA, CDR2 FQGNSA. CDR3 sequence: CASSSTAGLGYTF. The CDR3 region has the DNA TGTGCCAGCAGCTCGACAGCCGGCCTAGGCTACACCTTC.

This clone was seen more than once but under ten times. CDR3 DNA: TGTGCCATCAGTGAGTCGGGCAGGTCCTACTACTTC. This codes for CAISESGRSYYF. The rearrangement links TRBV10-3 to TRBJ2-7; D is unresolved. Between the trimmed V and J ends, which lost 0 bases and 13 bases, there was a span of 13 bases. Germline loops: CDR1 ENHRY, CDR2 SYGVKD. This CDR3 spans 12 amino acids.

On this clone: The same CDR3 can be traced to other DNA sequences in this sample. The chain combines TRBV5-1 with TRBJ2-7, with D tentatively TRBD2 (6 bases). V lost 2 bases and J lost 6, with 9 bases in between. The CDR3 runs to 12 residues. Germline loops: CDR1 SGHRS, CDR2 YFSETQ. This CDR3 reads CASSFGGSEQYF. For the CDR3, the DNA is TGCGCCAGCAGCTTCGGGGGTTCCGAGCAGTACTTC.

In its sample, this clone was seen a few times. The chain recombines TRBV30 with TRBJ1-6; unclear D gene. Germline V gene data show CDR1 as GTSNPN and CDR2 as SVGIG (reference sequence). V shed 2 bases and J shed 8 bases, with 16 bases lying between them. The CDR3 is 15 amino acids. Written as DNA, the CDR3 is TGTGCCTGGAGTACGTACGTAGGGAGGGATTCACCCCTCCACTTT. It translates to CAWSTYVGRDSPLHF.